This TCR beta chain is from a study of control samples from healthy donors and cancer patients (TCRdb year 2020). To note about this clone: This clone's antigen is unknown. One base away there is no much larger clone; base qualities are not given.

The protocol used for the library was the immunoSEQ multiplex PCR assay. This is the immuneACCESS table as TCRdb keeps it, with only in-frame sequences that have V and J called. A part of the clones is gone; compared with another copy, unresolved V genes explain less than half, and the rest is unexplained. This sample lists under 110,000 clones; more than 85% were detected once. The ten top clones hold over 6.5% of the sample. Including the terminal cysteine and phenylalanine, the CDR3 comprises 14 residues. Left in the record is the CDR3 DNA by itself, 42 bases read in frame from the first base. V trim: 3 bases; J trim: 8 bases; unmatched bases: 7. As encoded in the germline V gene (reference sequence), CDR1 is SGHNT while CDR2 is YYREEE.

Material: blood. The TCR originated in a man aged 30-40 years in good health. The chain joins TRBV5-4 to TRBJ2-1; a stretch of 8 junction bases matches TRBD2. The bases read TGTGCCAGCAGCTACAGGACTAGCTGGGATGAGCAGTTCTTC. This translates into CASSYRTSWDEQFF.